This T cell receptor beta chain was documented in a study of T cells expressing NK-cell markers. Study-wide findings and caveats: In about six donors, dominant CD3+CD56+NKG2C+ clones formed 1.0-7.0% of CD8+ cells.

Of note for this clonotype: Its antigen is as yet unknown.

Each CDR3 protein gets one entry in TCRdb, which reprocessed the 5' RACE reads and gives no DNA. The listing records 550,000 or so distinct CDR3 sequences. Source material: blood T cells: a sorted CD56 or NKG2C T cell subset, CD4+ or CD8+ T cells, or bulk PBMC T cells (not recorded which). The receptor comes from a man aged 18 to 29 in good health.

CDR3 residues: CASSQARLATQYF. The gene calls are TRBV4-3 and TRBJ2-3. Germline lookup yields CDR1 LGHNA and CDR2 YSLEER. This CDR3 region has 13 residues.